The 30 T cell receptor beta chains below come from one sample, sequenced in a study of response to subunit inactivated influenza vaccine. Each CDR3 protein gets one entry after TCRdb re-called the RT-PCR reads with MiXCR. Of 600,000 to 850,000 distinct CDR3 sequences in the sample, approximately 15% were seen once. The source was PBMCs from blood, collected around 15 days before vaccination. The receptor set was obtained from a man aged 50 to 60 who received an inactivated influenza vaccine.

This clonotype was counted ten times or more. V and J are TRBV5-5 and TRBJ1-2; TRBD1 matches at 9 bases. The CDR3 contains 13 residues. V was pared by 0 bases and J by 8 bases, with 2 bases of the junction left unmatched. Germline V lookup: CDR1 SGHKS, CDR2 YYEKEE (reference sequence). CDR3 nucleotides: TGTGCCAGCAGCTTGGGACAGGGGGTCGGCTACACCTTC. Translating gives CASSLGQGVGYTF.

Ten or more counts support this clonotype. V gene TRBV5-5 combines with J gene TRBJ1-2; 7 bases fit TRBD1. The CDR3 is 16 amino acids. The V and J ends lost 3 bases and 5 bases, in that order; junction bases with no gene match: 13. From germline, CDR1 is SGHKS and CDR2 YYEKEE (reference sequence). CDR3 nucleotide sequence: TGTGCCAGCAGCTCCGAGCCGGGACAGATCTTTTATGGCTACACCTTC. As protein: CASSSEPGQIFYGYTF.

This clonotype was found a few times. The chain carries TRBV6-1 and TRBJ2-7, with a tentative D call TRBD1 (6 bases). Germline-derived CDR1 and CDR2 are MNHNS and SASEGT. The CDR3 has 15 amino acids. Trimming pared 7 bases from V and 0 bases from J, leaving 16 bases between. The CDR3 loop is CASTRGRTVSYEQYF. For the CDR3, the DNA is TGTGCCAGCACCAGGGGTCGAACTGTCTCCTACGAGCAGTACTTC.

V and J are TRBV6-1 and TRBJ2-5; D remains ambiguous. CDR3 size: 14 residues. V lost 0 bases to trimming and J lost 2 bases, with 7 bases between them. The germline CDR1 and CDR2 sequences are MNHNS and SASEGT. In DNA, the CDR3 is TGTGCCAGCAGTGAAGCCCAGATACAAGAGACCCAGTACTTC. Protein: CASSEAQIQETQYF.

This sequence joins TRBV7-3 and TRBJ2-1, with D possibly being TRBD1 or TRBD2 (6 bases each). The germline gives CDR1 SGHTA, CDR2 FQGTGA. The CDR3 has 13 amino acids. Trimming took 1 base from V and 10 from J, leaving 11 bases between them. Here the CDR3 DNA reads TGTGCCAGCAGCTTAATGGGGGGCAGGGAGCAGTTCTTC. This gives the protein CASSLMGGREQFF.

The chain is built from TRBV27 and TRBJ2-2; 7 nucleotides line up with TRBD1. There are 16 residues in the CDR3. Germline V gives CDR1 MNHEY, CDR2 SMNVEV (reference sequence). With 2 bases clipped from V and 5 bases from J, the junction kept 8 bases outside the gene matches. CDR3 residues: CASSLGTVWETGELFF. As DNA, the CDR3 is TGTGCCAGCAGTTTAGGGACAGTTTGGGAGACCGGGGAGCTGTTTTTT.

The chain links TRBV20-1 to TRBJ2-1; TRBD2 matches at 11 bases. The CDR3 has 18 amino acids. V shed 0 bases and J 3 bases; nucleotides not matched to a gene: 10. Germline V gene sequence: CDR1 DFQATT, CDR2 SNEGSKA (reference sequence). CDR3 bases: TGCAGTGCTAGAGATATTAGGGGGACTAGCGGACACTACAATGAGCAGTTCTTC. It specifies CSARDIRGTSGHYNEQFF.

This clonotype was recorded a few times. The chain couples TRBV7-8 to TRBJ2-7; the match to TRBD2 covers 10 bases. The CDR3 contains 16 residues. Germline lookup yields CDR1 SGHVS and CDR2 FQNEAQ. The junction had 11 bases not matched to a gene; V was cut back by 0 bases and J by 9 bases. CDR3 DNA sequence: TGTGCCAGCAGCTTAGCCCTAGCGGGAGCCCAACCGTTGCAGTACTTC. Protein product: CASSLALAGAQPLQYF.

The chain has TRBV4-1 and TRBJ1-4, with TRBD1 matching over 10 bases. Trimming at V came to 2 bases and at J to 7 bases, leaving 4 bases not matched to a gene. The germline gives CDR1 MGHRA, CDR2 YSYEKL. The CDR3 is 15 residues long. The CDR3 spells CASSQTGTGAEKLFF. CDR3 DNA: TGCGCCAGCAGCCAAACCGGGACAGGGGCTGAAAAACTGTTTTTT.

In this sample, this clonotype turned up a few times. The chain recombines TRBV28 with TRBJ1-5; D call uncertain. The germline V gene has CDR1 MDHEN and CDR2 SYDVKM. Trimming pared 6 bases from V and 3 bases from J, leaving 9 bases between. The CDR3 length is 13 residues. DNA for the CDR3: TGTGCCAGCAGCCCAACTAACAATCAGCCCCAGCATTTT. Translating gives CASSPTNNQPQHF.

This clonotype was seen repeatedly, ten times or more. CDR3 in amino acids: CASSEEVRAIEQYF. The CDR3 DNA follows: TGTGCCAGCAGTGAAGAGGTCCGCGCAATAGAGCAGTACTTC. The V call is TRBV2, the J call TRBJ2-7, with D hard to call. The length of the CDR3 is 14 residues. Germline CDR1 and CDR2: SNHLY and FYNNEI. V was shortened by 1 base and J by 7 bases, with 14 bases between the two germline ends.

DNA of the CDR3: TGTGCCAGCAGTTACACCGGGACAGCCAATGGCTACACCTTC. Encoded protein: CASSYTGTANGYTF. The J gene is TRBJ1-2, the V gene TRBV2; 7 positions agree with TRBD1. From germline, CDR1 is SNHLY and CDR2 FYNNEI. The CDR3 runs 14 residues. J was trimmed by 6 bases and V by 5 bases; bases with no gene match: 9.

This chain connects TRBV2 to TRBJ2-1; 12 positions agree with TRBD2. There are 13 residues in the CDR3. Unmatched junction bases numbered 4, after V lost 8 bases and J lost 8 bases. The germline CDR1 and CDR2 sequences are SNHLY and FYNNEI. The CDR3 nucleotides read TGTGCCAGCGGGGCTAGCGGGGGGGATGAGCAGTTCTTC. Residues: CASGASGGDEQFF.

This clonotype has only a few counts. The chain couples TRBV9 to TRBJ2-3; D ambiguous. The CDR3 runs 16 residues. The V end was cut by 1 base, the J end by 2 bases, with 14 bases between. Germline lookup yields CDR1 SGDLS and CDR2 YYNGEE. The CDR3 sequence: CASSVNPQSITDTQYF. CDR3 in DNA: TGTGCCAGCAGCGTAAACCCCCAGTCGATCACAGATACGCAGTATTTT.

A few counts support this clonotype. The genes are TRBV5-8 and TRBJ2-7, with 10 positions matching TRBD1. This CDR3 region has 14 residues. V shed 2 bases, J shed 3 bases, and the junction held 2 bases outside the gene matches. The germline V gene has CDR1 SGHTS and CDR2 YDEGEE. In DNA, the CDR3 is TGTGCCAGCAGCTTCCGGACAGGGGGCTACGAGCAGTACTTC. This encodes CASSFRTGGYEQYF.

This clonotype was recorded a few times. J is TRBJ1-1 and V is TRBV7-9; weak D call: TRBD1 (5 bases). V was shortened by 2 bases and J by 1 base, with 14 bases between the two germline ends. This CDR3 spans 16 amino acids. CDR1 is SEHNR, CDR2 FQNEAQ, per germline (reference sequence). DNA for the CDR3: TGTGCCAGCAGCTTATCCCTTGTCGGGGCGAACACTGAAGCTTTCTTT. It is translated as CASSLSLVGANTEAFF.

This clonotype was observed a few times. This chain connects TRBV6-2 or TRBV6-3 to TRBJ1-2; D not resolved. This CDR3 is 16 amino acids long. Germline lookup yields CDR1 MNHEY and CDR2 SVGEGT. V was trimmed by 0 bases and J by 6 bases, leaving 17 bases between them. CDR3 loop: CASSYSTLTGKDGYTF. CDR3 DNA: TGTGCCAGCAGTTACTCGACTTTAACGGGGAAAGATGGCTACACCTTC.

This clonotype occurred a few times. The chain links TRBV10-3 to TRBJ1-6; 8 bases fit TRBD1. The junction had 4 bases not matched to a gene; V was cut back by 6 bases and J by 9 bases. Germline CDR1 reads ENHRY; CDR2 reads SYGVKD. This CDR3 has 13 residues. The CDR3 sequence is CAIRTGAVSPLHF. As DNA, the CDR3 is TGTGCCATCAGGACAGGGGCGGTTTCACCCCTCCACTTT.

The CDR3 is CASSHTPGQGGNQPQHF. The CDR3 DNA sequence: TGTGCCAGCAGTCACACCCCCGGACAGGGAGGCAATCAGCCCCAGCATTTT. V gene TRBV12-3 or TRBV12-4 combines with J gene TRBJ1-5, with TRBD1 matching 8 bases. This CDR3 region has 17 residues. V lost 5 bases to trimming and J lost 2 bases; unmatched junction nucleotides: 11.

The chain combines TRBV4-1 with TRBJ2-7, with D possibly being TRBD1 or TRBD2 (5 bases each). The CDR3 covers 16 residues. Between the trimmed V and J ends, which lost 3 bases and 2 bases, there was a span of 17 bases. The germline V gene encodes CDR1 MGHRA and CDR2 YSYEKL. Here the CDR3 reads CASSQGSGAGTYEQYF. The CDR3 DNA sequence: TGCGCCAGCAGCCAGGGGAGCGGAGCAGGGACCTACGAGCAGTACTTC.

The V and J genes are TRBV28 and TRBJ2-1; D gene ambiguous. The CDR3 extends over 14 amino acids. V gave up 8 bases and J gave up 3 bases, with 14 bases separating them. Per the germline V gene, CDR1 is MDHEN and CDR2 is SYDVKM. The CDR3 region is CASAMKGLYNEQFF. The CDR3, as DNA: TGTGCCAGCGCTATGAAGGGCCTCTACAATGAGCAGTTCTTC.

The chain is built from TRBV30 and TRBJ2-2; D is possibly TRBD2 (6 bases). Between the trimmed V and J ends, which lost 5 bases and 6 bases, there was a span of 13 bases. The CDR3 is made up of 13 amino acids. Germline values: CDR1 GTSNPN, CDR2 SVGIG (reference sequence). Here the CDR3 DNA reads TGTGCCTGGGGTCCCTGGGGGGCCGGGGAGCTGTTTTTT. Protein sequence: CAWGPWGAGELFF.

This clonotype was picked up many times. V and J are TRBV21-1 and TRBJ2-3; TRBD2 reflects the table's D call only, with no check against the DNA. TRBV21-1 is labeled a pseudogene. The CDR3 contains 18 residues. The CDR3 region is CASSKFIGSGGATDTQYF. CDR3 bases: TGTGCCAGCAGCAAGTTCATCGGGAGCGGGGGGGCCACAGATACGCAGTATTTT.

This clonotype has only a few counts. Written as DNA, the CDR3 is TGTGCCAGCAGCCAATATAGGGCCAGGGGCGTCCAAAATGAGCAGTTCTTC. The encoded protein is CASSQYRARGVQNEQFF. This chain connects TRBV7-9 to TRBJ2-1, with a possible D match to TRBD1 (6 bases). This CDR3 comprises 17 residues. Trimming removed 5 bases from V and 7 bases from J, with 24 bases in between. CDR1 is SEHNR, CDR2 FQNEAQ, per germline (reference sequence).

The chain is built from TRBV7-8 and TRBJ2-1; a weak D match, TRBD1 (5 bases). Germline V lookup: CDR1 SGHVS, CDR2 FQNEAQ. The V and J ends lost 5 bases and 0 bases respectively, with 11 bases between them. This CDR3 spans 15 amino acids. CDR3 amino acids: CASSTRGSSYNEQFF. The CDR3, as DNA: TGTGCCAGCAGCACAAGGGGAAGCTCCTACAATGAGCAGTTCTTC.

This rearrangement joins TRBV29-1 to TRBJ2-7; 7 positions agree with TRBD1. Germline CDR1 and CDR2: SQVTM and ANQGSEA. The V and J ends lost 6 bases and 7 bases, in that order; junction bases with no gene match: 12. The CDR3 sequence is 13 residues long. Written as DNA, the CDR3 is TGCAGCGTCGAAAGGGGACAGACGTTGGAGCAGTACTTC. Translated, it gives CSVERGQTLEQYF.

This sequence joins TRBV20-1 and TRBJ1-5; 10 bases map to TRBD1. Losses at the gene ends were 6 bases for V and 4 bases for J; bases not matched to a gene: 3. This CDR3 region has 13 residues. Per germline, CDR1 DFQATT and CDR2 SNEGSKA (reference sequence). Here the CDR3 reads CSALGQGNQPQHF. The CDR3 DNA is TGCAGTGCCCTGGGACAGGGGAATCAGCCCCAGCATTTT.

V is TRBV25-1 and J is TRBJ2-1, with D possibly matching TRBD1 (6 bases). CDR1 MGHDK and CDR2 SYGVNS come from the germline V gene. There are 16 residues in the CDR3. Trimming took off 6 bases at V and 5 bases at J, with 20 bases between the two ends. The CDR3, as DNA: TGTGCCAGCAGCCCTTTCTTTATGACAGGTAACAATGAGCAGTTCTTC. The encoded protein is CASSPFFMTGNNEQFF.

This clonotype was counted between two and nine times. The CDR3 nucleotides are TGTGCCAGCAGTTTGAAACAGGATACCCAGTACTTC. Translation gives CASSLKQDTQYF. The rearrangement joins TRBV3-1 to TRBJ2-5; D is perhaps TRBD1 (5 bases). Trimming pared 6 bases from V and 8 bases from J, leaving 13 bases between. CDR1 is LGHDT and CDR2 is YNNKEL in the germline V gene (reference sequence). This CDR3 spans 12 amino acids.

This clonotype was observed many times. This sequence joins TRBV12-3 or TRBV12-4 and TRBJ1-1, with 10 bases identical to TRBD1. The CDR3 is 16 amino acids. After removal of 4 bases from V and 1 base from J, the junction contained 6 bases not matched to a gene. CDR3 sequence reads: CASSSTGGARNTEAFF. CDR3 coding DNA: TGTGCCAGCAGTTCGACAGGGGGCGCGAGGAACACTGAAGCTTTCTTT.